This T cell receptor beta chain originates from a study of CD8 T cells in Susac syndrome (dated by TCRdb to about 2019). For the wider study: Repertoire sequencing was used to test whether CD8+ T cell activation and differentiation in Susac syndrome was antigen driven. General study outcomes and caveats: The number of individuals in the TCR sequencing and HLA analysis was acknowledged as relatively small.

High-throughput TCR beta sequencing profiled peripheral blood CD8+ and CD4+ T cells from healthy donors, Susac syndrome patients and multiple sclerosis patients. Multiple sclerosis controls were treatment-naive patients with stable or active relapsing-remitting disease fulfilling revised McDonald criteria. Bulk CD8+ and CD4+ T cells were purified by magnetic negative isolation, while CD8+ TEMRA cells were enriched using FACS. Blood was collected in EDTA tubes and processed within 24 hours, with PBMCs isolated through density gradient centrifugation. PBMCs intended for TCR sequencing were cryopreserved in liquid nitrogen and were subsequently thawed in a 37 degrees C water bath. A purity of at least 90% was achieved for sorted or isolated CD4+, CD8+ and CD8+ TEMRA cells. The CDR3 contains 15 residues, cysteine and phenylalanine counted. Only the CDR3 portion is preserved as DNA: 45 bases, with reading frame beginning at the first base. Deletion took 5 bases off V and 7 bases off J, with a span of 21 bases between the germline ends. Sequences SGHDT (CDR1) and YYEEEE (CDR2) are obtained from the germline V gene.

RNA was extracted with the RNeasy kit and roughly 0.45 to 1 ug was reverse transcribed using random hexamers. TCR beta CDR3 regions were amplified with the immunoSEQ multiplex PCR assay covering 54 Vbeta and 13 Jbeta segments. PCR amplification bias was corrected using a synthetic template baseline for primer optimization and computational correction. Processing in the source paper ran as follows. Reads were annotated to V, D and J genes according to IMGT and were analyzed with immunoSEQ Analyzer, with only productive sequences retained. Clonality was calculated as one minus the Shannon entropy normalized by log2 of the number of productive unique sequences. For each patient and control, public and private clones were evaluated among the 100 most prevalent clones. A clone was defined as Susac-specific if it was absent from the healthy and MS cohorts, from around 960 published viral clones and from other ImmuneACCESS disease sequences. Starting from the raw public reads, TCRdb applied fastp trimming at Q25, assembled clones with MiXCR and retained in-frame beta chains. Rows merge per CDR3 protein into single entries with the most common DNA and genes. The V and J calls follow TCRdb's processing rather than the paper's. Across this sample there are hundreds of thousands of distinct CDR3 sequences, with 93% seen only once. The ten largest make up less than 0.075% of the sample.

As to this clonotype: This receptor's antigen is unknown. Base qualities are not at hand, and no much larger clone is one base apart.

The chain couples TRBV5-6 to TRBJ2-5, with a tentative D gene TRBD2 over 6 matching bases. This sequence was found in a human donor with multiple sclerosis. Sequencing input: CD4+ T cells from PBMCs. CDR3 sequence: CASRAVGLASWTQYF. The base sequence is TGTGCCAGCAGGGCCGTGGGGCTAGCGAGTTGGACCCAGTACTTC.